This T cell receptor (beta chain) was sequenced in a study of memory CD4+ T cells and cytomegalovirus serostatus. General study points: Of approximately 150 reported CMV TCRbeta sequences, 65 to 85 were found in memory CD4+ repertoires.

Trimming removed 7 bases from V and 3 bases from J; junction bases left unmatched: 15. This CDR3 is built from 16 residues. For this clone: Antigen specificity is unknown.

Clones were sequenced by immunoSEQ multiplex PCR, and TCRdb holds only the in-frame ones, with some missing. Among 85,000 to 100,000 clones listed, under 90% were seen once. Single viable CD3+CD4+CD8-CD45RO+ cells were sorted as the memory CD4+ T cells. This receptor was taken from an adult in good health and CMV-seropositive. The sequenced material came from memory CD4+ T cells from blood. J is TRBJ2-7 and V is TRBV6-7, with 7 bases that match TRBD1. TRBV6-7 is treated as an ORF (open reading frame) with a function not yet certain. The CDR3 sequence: CASIPMAATGVYEQYF. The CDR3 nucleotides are TGTGCCAGCATTCCCATGGCAGCAACAGGGGTCTACGAGCAGTACTTC.